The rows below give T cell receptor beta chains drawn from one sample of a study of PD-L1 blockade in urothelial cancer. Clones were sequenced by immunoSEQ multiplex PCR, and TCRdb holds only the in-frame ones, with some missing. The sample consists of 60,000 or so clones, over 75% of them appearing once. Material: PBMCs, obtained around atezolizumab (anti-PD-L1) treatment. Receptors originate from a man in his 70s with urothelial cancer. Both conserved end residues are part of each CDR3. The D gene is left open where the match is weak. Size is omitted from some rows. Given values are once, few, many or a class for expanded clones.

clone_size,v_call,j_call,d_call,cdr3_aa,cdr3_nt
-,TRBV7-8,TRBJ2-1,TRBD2,CASSLPRTRNEQFF,TGTGCCAGCAGCCTCCCCCGGACTAGGAATGAGCAGTTCTTC
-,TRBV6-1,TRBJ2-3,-,CASTEKRTDTDTQYF,TGTGCCAGCACCGAAAAAAGGACAGACACAGATACGCAGTATTTT
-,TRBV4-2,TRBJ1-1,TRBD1,CASSQEGRTGASEAFF,TGTGCCAGCAGCCAAGAGGGGAGGACAGGGGCGAGTGAAGCTTTCTTT
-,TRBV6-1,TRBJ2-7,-,CASSEVSGERIEQYF,TGTGCCAGCAGTGAAGTCTCCGGGGAGCGTATCGAGCAGTACTTC
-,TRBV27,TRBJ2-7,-,CASSLEADYEQYF,TGTGCCAGCAGTTTAGAGGCAGACTACGAGCAGTACTTC
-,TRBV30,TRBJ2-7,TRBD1,CAWEDRGSYEQYF,TGTGCCTGGGAGGACAGGGGATCCTACGAGCAGTACTTC
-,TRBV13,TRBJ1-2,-,CASSLGQLGGYGYTF,TGTGCCAGCAGCTTAGGCCAGCTGGGGGGCTATGGCTACACCTTC
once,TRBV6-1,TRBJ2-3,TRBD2,CASSEGLAGHRYAYF,TGTGCCAGCAGTGAAGGGCTAGCGGGACACAGATACGCGTATTTT
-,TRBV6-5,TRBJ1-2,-,CASWAGGYTF,TGTGCCAGCTGGGCGGGAGGCTACACCTTC
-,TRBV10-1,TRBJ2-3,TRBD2,CATSAGGRTDTQYF,TGCGCCACCTCAGCGGGAGGGCGCACAGATACGCAGTATTTT
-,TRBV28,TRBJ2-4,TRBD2,CASSLRTSGGENIQYF,TGTGCCAGCAGTTTAAGGACTAGCGGGGGGGAAAACATTCAGTACTTC
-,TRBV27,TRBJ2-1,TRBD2,CASSQGLAGDAYNEQFF,TGTGCCAGCAGCCAAGGACTAGCGGGAGACGCCTACAATGAGCAGTTCTTC
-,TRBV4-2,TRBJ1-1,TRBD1,CASSQGVQGARVGEAFF,TGTGCCAGCAGCCAAGGAGTACAGGGGGCAAGAGTGGGTGAAGCTTTCTTT
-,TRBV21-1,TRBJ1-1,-,CASRPDRLSTEAFF,TGTGCCAGCAGGCCCGACAGGTTATCCACTGAAGCTTTCTTT
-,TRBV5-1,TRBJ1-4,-,CASRPGQKASTNEKLFF,TGCGCCAGCAGACCCGGACAGAAGGCATCGACTAATGAAAAACTGTTTTTT
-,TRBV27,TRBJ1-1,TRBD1,CASTLTGGNTEAFF,TGTGCCAGCACTCTAACAGGGGGTAACACTGAAGCTTTCTTT
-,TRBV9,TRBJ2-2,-,CASRASANTGELFF,TGTGCCAGCAGAGCTAGTGCTAACACCGGGGAGCTGTTTTTT
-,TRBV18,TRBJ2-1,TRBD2,CASSPPTSSGSWNEQFF,TGTGCCAGCTCACCACCGACTTCAAGCGGGAGTTGGAATGAGCAGTTCTTC
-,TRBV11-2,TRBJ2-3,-,CASSQGDSNTQYF,TGTGCCAGCAGCCAAGGGGACTCTAATACGCAGTATTTT
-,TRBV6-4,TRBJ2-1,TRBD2,CASSDSGTSGRRNEQFF,TGTGCCAGCAGTGACTCCGGGACTAGCGGGAGGCGGAATGAGCAGTTCTTC
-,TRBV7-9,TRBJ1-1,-,CASSRGGGNHLTEAFF,TGTGCCAGCAGCCGGGGGGGCGGGAACCACCTTACTGAAGCTTTCTTT
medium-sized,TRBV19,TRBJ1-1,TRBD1,CASRRDRIDTEAFF,TGTGCCAGTAGGCGGGACAGAATAGACACTGAAGCTTTCTTT
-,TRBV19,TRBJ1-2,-,CASSLTRYGYTF,TGTGCCAGTAGTCTGACACGATATGGCTACACCTTC
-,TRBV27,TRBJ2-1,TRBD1,CASSLRDSSYNEQFF,TGTGCCAGCAGCCTTAGGGACAGCTCCTACAATGAGCAGTTCTTC
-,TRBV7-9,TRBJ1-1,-,CASSLVRGSAEAFF,TGTGCCAGCAGCTTAGTCAGGGGTTCGGCTGAAGCTTTCTTT
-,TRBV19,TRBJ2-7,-,CASSTVAPYEQYF,TGTGCCAGTAGTACAGTAGCCCCCTACGAGCAGTACTTC
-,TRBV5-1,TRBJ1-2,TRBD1,CASSPGTGLYGGYTF,TGCGCCAGCAGCCCTGGGACAGGGTTATACGGTGGCTACACCTTC
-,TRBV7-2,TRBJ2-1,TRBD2,CASSSLGLARVGEQFF,TGTGCCAGCAGCTCCCTGGGACTAGCGAGAGTCGGTGAGCAGTTCTTC
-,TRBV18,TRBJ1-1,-,CASSATETNTEAFF,TGTGCCAGCTCAGCGACAGAAACGAACACTGAAGCTTTCTTT
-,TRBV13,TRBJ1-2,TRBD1,CASSPRGRPDGYTF,TGTGCCAGCAGCCCAAGGGGGCGGCCCGATGGCTACACCTTC
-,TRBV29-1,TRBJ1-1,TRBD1,CSVGGTGGRGRSAFF,TGCAGCGTTGGGGGGACAGGGGGCCGGGGCCGGTCAGCTTTCTTT
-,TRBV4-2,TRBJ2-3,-,CASSQDLGAGYAYF,TGTGCCAGCAGCCAAGACCTAGGGGCTGGATACGCGTATTTT
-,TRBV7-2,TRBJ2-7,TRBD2,CASSQLAGVLWYF,TGTGCCAGCAGCCAACTAGCGGGAGTCCTGTGGTACTTC
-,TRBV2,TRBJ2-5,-,CASRGLPGSVETQYF,TGTGCCAGCAGGGGACTTCCGGGTTCCGTAGAGACCCAGTACTTC
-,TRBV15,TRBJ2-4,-,CATGREAKNIQYF,TGTGCCACCGGCCGGGAGGCCAAAAACATTCAGTACTTC
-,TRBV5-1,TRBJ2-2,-,CASSPLDPQTGGELFF,TGCGCCAGCAGCCCATTAGACCCCCAGACGGGCGGGGAGCTGTTTTTT
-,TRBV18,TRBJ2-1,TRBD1,CASSPRQGENEQFF,TGTGCCAGCTCACCACGACAGGGAGAAAATGAGCAGTTCTTC
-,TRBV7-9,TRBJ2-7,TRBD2,CASSLISGRGYEQYF,TGTGCCAGCAGCTTAATCAGCGGGAGAGGCTACGAGCAGTACTTC
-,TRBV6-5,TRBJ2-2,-,CASRSNTGELFF,TGTGCCAGCAGGAGTAACACCGGGGAGCTGTTTTTT
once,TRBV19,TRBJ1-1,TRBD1,CASSMVRARGVRTEAFF,TGTGCCAGTAGTATGGTCAGGGCCAGGGGGGTTCGCACTGAAGCTTTCTTT
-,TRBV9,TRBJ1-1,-,CASSWTGGDTEAFF,TGTGCCAGCAGCTGGACGGGAGGGGACACTGAAGCTTTCTTT
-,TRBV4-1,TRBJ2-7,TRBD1,CASSPPGQRTYEQYF,TGCGCCAGCAGCCCCCCGGGACAGAGAACTTACGAGCAGTACTTC
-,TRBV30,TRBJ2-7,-,CAWSTGPREQYF,TGTGCCTGGAGTACGGGTCCGAGGGAGCAGTACTTC
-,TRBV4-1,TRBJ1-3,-,CASSQERGNTIYF,TGCGCCAGCAGCCAAGAGCGTGGAAACACCATATATTTT
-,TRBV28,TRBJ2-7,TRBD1,CASREQGAYEQYF,TGTGCCAGTAGGGAACAGGGGGCCTACGAGCAGTACTTC
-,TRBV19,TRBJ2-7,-,CASSPRSRGDYEQYF,TGTGCCAGTAGTCCCCGGAGTAGGGGCGACTACGAGCAGTACTTC
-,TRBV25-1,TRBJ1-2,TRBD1,CASSEYHRGRSYGYTF,TGTGCCAGCAGTGAATATCACAGGGGGCGAAGCTATGGCTACACCTTC
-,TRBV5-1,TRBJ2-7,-,CASSDDWGLSYEQYF,TGCGCCAGCAGCGATGATTGGGGCCTCTCCTACGAGCAGTACTTC
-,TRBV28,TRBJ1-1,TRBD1,CASSFWTGDYRAFF,TGTGCCAGCAGTTTTTGGACAGGGGATTACCGAGCTTTCTTT
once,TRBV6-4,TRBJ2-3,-,CASSDSRHLTSTDTQYF,TGTGCCAGCAGTGACTCGAGGCACTTAACCAGCACAGATACGCAGTATTTT
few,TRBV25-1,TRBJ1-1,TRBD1,CASRLTGGGEAFF,TGTGCCAGCAGGCTCACAGGGGGCGGTGAAGCTTTCTTT
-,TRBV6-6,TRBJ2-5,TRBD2,CASRRTSGGIEETQYF,TGTGCCAGCAGAAGGACTAGCGGGGGGATAGAAGAGACCCAGTACTTC
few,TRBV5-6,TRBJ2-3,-,CASSGEHRYAYF,TGTGCCAGCAGCGGGGAGCACAGATACGCGTATTTT
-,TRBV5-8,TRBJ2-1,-,CASSPIGYEQFF,TGTGCCAGCAGCCCGATCGGTTATGAGCAGTTCTTC
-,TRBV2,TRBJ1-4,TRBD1,CASSEQGDEKLFF,TGTGCCAGCAGTGAACAGGGGGATGAAAAACTGTTTTTT